This paragraph covers one T cell receptor beta chain sequence. The antigen is not known. The PCR ran on 60 Vbeta and 13 Jbeta primers. The assay was immunoSEQ multiplex PCR, and TCRdb's table has in-frame clones only and misses some. The sample lists roughly 77,000 clones, 10% seen once, with approximately 23% in the top ten. This CDR3 contains 12 residues. Germline V gene data show CDR1 as WNHNN and CDR2 as SYGVQD (reference sequence). The V gene lost 5 bases and the J gene lost 4 bases, with 8 bases spanning the gap. The sample comes from a study of cytomegalovirus exposure and HLA in healthy donors. Whole-study findings and limits: Per a later analysis, HLA-associated TCR beta chains showed more clonal expansion than other, equally common TCR beta chains. Cytomegalovirus association was assigned to over 150 TCR beta chains. Reports showed the classifier diagnosing cytomegalovirus status with high specificity and sensitivity.

Sequenced input: PBMCs. This chain joins TRBV10-1 and TRBJ1-1; a possible D gene is TRBD1 (5 bases). The receptor comes from a man aged 60 to 69 in good health and CMV-seropositive. CDR3 nucleotides: TGCGCCAGCAGTCGGGGGTCCACTGAAGCTTTCTTT. It translates to CASSRGSTEAFF.